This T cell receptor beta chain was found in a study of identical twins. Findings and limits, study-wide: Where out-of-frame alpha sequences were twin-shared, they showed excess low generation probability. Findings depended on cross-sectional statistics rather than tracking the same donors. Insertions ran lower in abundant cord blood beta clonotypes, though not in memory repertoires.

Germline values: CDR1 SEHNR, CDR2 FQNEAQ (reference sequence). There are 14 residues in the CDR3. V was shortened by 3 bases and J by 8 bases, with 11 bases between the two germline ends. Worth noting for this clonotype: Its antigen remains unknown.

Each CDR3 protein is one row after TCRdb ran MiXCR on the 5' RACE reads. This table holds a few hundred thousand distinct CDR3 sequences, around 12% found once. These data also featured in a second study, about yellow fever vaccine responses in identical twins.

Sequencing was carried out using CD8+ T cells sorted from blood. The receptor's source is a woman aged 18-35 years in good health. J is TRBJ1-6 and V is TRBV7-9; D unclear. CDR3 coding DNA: TGTGCCAGCAGCTTCCCGCGGGTGGATTCACCCCTCCACTTT. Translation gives CASSFPRVDSPLHF. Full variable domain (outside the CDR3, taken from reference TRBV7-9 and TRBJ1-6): DTGVSQNPRHKITKRGQNVTFRCDPISEHNRLYWYRQTLGQGPEFLTYFQNEAQLEKSRLLSDRFSAERPKGSFSTLEIQRTEQGDSAMYLCASSFPRVDSPLHFGNGTRLTVT.